The 20 T cell receptor beta chains below were found in one sample sequenced in a study of beta chain features in type 1 diabetes. All of the isolated RNA was reverse transcribed, so expressed TCRB transcripts were sequenced. TCRdb's table, derived via immunoSEQ multiplex PCR, lists solely in-frame clones and lacks some. Of about half a million clones listed, about an eighth were seen once; the top ten hold 0.04% to 0.05%. The sequenced sample consisted of naive CD4+ T cells from blood. These receptors came from a woman under 30 in good health.

This clone turned up a few times. The chain is built from TRBV9 and TRBJ2-1; D not resolved. The germline CDR1 and CDR2 sequences are SGDLS and YYNGEE. This CDR3 has 15 amino acids. V shed 3 bases and J shed 7 bases, with 17 bases lying between them. CDR3 bases: TGTGCCAGCAGCGATCCGGGCACCGCACGGAATGAGCAGTTCTTC. Its protein product is CASSDPGTARNEQFF.

This clone was seen a handful of times. The rearrangement uses TRBV19 and TRBJ2-7; TRBD1 agrees at 9 bases. Germline V lookup: CDR1 LNHDA, CDR2 SQIVND (reference sequence). This CDR3 comprises 15 residues. Trimming at V came to 3 bases and at J to 6 bases, leaving 9 bases not matched to a gene. The CDR3 protein is CASSIGPGQGPEQYF. In DNA form, the CDR3 reads TGTGCCAGTAGTATCGGACCGGGACAGGGCCCCGAGCAGTACTTC. Full variable domain (remainder filled in from reference TRBV19 and TRBJ2-7): DGGITQSPKYLFRKEGQNVTLSCEQNLNHDAMYWYRQDPGQGLRLIYYSQIVNDFQKGDIAEGYSVSREKKESFPLTVTSAQKNPTAFYLCASSIGPGQGPEQYFGPGTRLTVT.

CDR3 DNA sequence: TGTGCCATCAAGGCACAGGGGGCCTGGGCCAACGTCCTGACTTTC. Translation: CAIKAQGAWANVLTF. The chain couples TRBV10-3 to TRBJ2-6; 9 bases are a match to TRBD1. There are 15 residues in the CDR3. Germline CDR1 reads ENHRY; CDR2 reads SYGVKD. The ends lost 7 bases at V and 5 bases at J; junction bases unmatched: 6.

This clone was counted between two and nine times. V usage is TRBV25-1 and J usage is TRBJ2-7; 10 nucleotides match TRBD1. In germline, CDR1 is MGHDK, CDR2 SYGVNS. There are 14 residues in the CDR3. Trimming removed 7 bases from V and 1 base from J; junction bases left unmatched: 4. Here the CDR3 DNA reads TGTGCCAGCATCCGGGGACAGGGGTCCTACGAGCAGTACGTC. Translation: CASIRGQGSYEQYV.

This clone was detected a few times. The chain employs TRBV4-3 and TRBJ2-1; unclear D gene. The CDR3 spans 12 residues. Trimming left V 4 bases short and J 8 bases short, with 9 bases between. CDR1 and CDR2 from the germline V gene are LGHNA and YSLEER. CDR3 region: CASSRRGDEQFF. CDR3 nucleotides: TGCGCCAGCAGCCGACGTGGGGATGAGCAGTTCTTC.

About this clone: Other DNA sequences in this specimen translate into the identical CDR3. The chain couples TRBV5-6 to TRBJ2-7, with D unclear. The CDR3 totals 12 residues. Germline CDR1 reads SGHDT; CDR2 reads YYEEEE. Trimming left V 0 bases short and J 4 bases short, with 5 bases between. The CDR3 bases are TGTGCCAGCAGCTTGGGGCGGTACGAGCAGTACTTC. This translates into CASSLGRYEQYF.

This clone has a handful of counts. The CDR3 loop reads CASSLVSSTDTQYF. The CDR3, as DNA: TGTGCCAGCAGCTTGGTCTCCTCCACAGATACGCAGTATTTT. V and J are TRBV7-9 and TRBJ2-3; D is ambiguous. This CDR3 has 14 amino acids. Germline CDR1 and CDR2: SEHNR and FQNEAQ (reference sequence). Trimming took off 3 bases at V and 2 bases at J, with 9 bases between the two ends.

This clone has a handful of counts. The rearrangement links TRBV7-9 to TRBJ2-3; 10 nucleotides align to TRBD1. V shed 2 bases and J 2 bases; nucleotides not matched to a gene: 4. The CDR3 loop spans 16 amino acids. Germline CDR1 and CDR2: SEHNR and FQNEAQ (reference sequence). CDR3 nucleotides: TGTGCCAGCAGCTTACGGGACAGGGGAATCACAGATACGCAGTATTTT. Residues: CASSLRDRGITDTQYF.

The V call is TRBV5-1, the J call TRBJ2-5; D gene unclear. V lost 2 bases, J lost 1 base, and 12 bases lay in between. Germline assignment: CDR1 SGHRS and CDR2 YFSETQ. The length of the CDR3 is 15 residues. The DNA for the CDR3 is TGCGCCAGCAGCTTCCTCAACTCCGCCCAAGAGACCCAGTACTTC. Encoded protein: CASSFLNSAQETQYF.

The chain links TRBV29-1 to TRBJ2-2, with TRBD2 matching over 8 bases. Trimming removed 6 bases from V and 3 bases from J; junction bases left unmatched: 9. Germline CDR1 SQVTM, CDR2 ANQGSEA. CDR3 length: 15 amino acids. CDR3 DNA: TGCAGCGTGGCCCCGGGACTAGTTGACACCGGGGAGCTGTTTTTT. Its protein product is CSVAPGLVDTGELFF.

Only a few counts were recorded for this clone. The chain employs TRBV7-9 and TRBJ2-1, with 9 bases identical to TRBD1. Trimming removed 5 bases from V and 6 bases from J; junction bases left unmatched: 11. Germline V gene data show CDR1 as SEHNR and CDR2 as FQNEAQ (reference sequence). The CDR3 contains 16 residues. DNA of the CDR3: TGTGCCAGCAGCCTCAAGGGACAGGGTAGCGGCAATGAGCAGTTCTTC. Amino acid sequence: CASSLKGQGSGNEQFF. The variable domain in full, with the rest retrieved from reference TRBV7-9 and TRBJ2-1, is DTGVSQNPRHKITKRGQNVTFRCDPISEHNRLYWYRQTLGQGPEFLTYFQNEAQLEKSRLLSDRFSAERPKGSFSTLEIQRTEQGDSAMYLCASSLKGQGSGNEQFFGPGTRLTVL.

The chain combines TRBV29-1 with TRBJ2-7; D may be TRBD1 (6 bases). Germline lookup yields CDR1 SQVTM and CDR2 ANQGSEA. V lost 3 bases to trimming and J lost 5 bases, with 20 bases between them. The CDR3 runs to 15 residues. CDR3 sequence (DNA): TGCAGCGTTGAGAACCCGGGAACAGGGTTCAACGAGCAGTACTTC. The encoded protein is CSVENPGTGFNEQYF.

This chain connects TRBV7-9 to TRBJ2-7, with 7 bases fitting TRBD1. The CDR3 consists of 14 residues. Germline-derived CDR1 and CDR2 are SEHNR and FQNEAQ (reference sequence). V dropped 2 bases and J dropped 4; count of bases not matched to a gene: 5. CDR3 residues: CASSLSTGAYEQYV. Written as DNA, the CDR3 is TGTGCCAGCAGCTTATCCACAGGGGCGTACGAGCAGTACGTC.

This clone was found many times. This sample includes further DNA sequences coding for the same CDR3. The chain joins TRBV15 to TRBJ2-1; no clear D gene. The germline V and J ends were trimmed by 1 base and 2 bases, with 0 bases remaining between them. The CDR3 spans 12 residues. Germline values: CDR1 LNHNV, CDR2 YYDKDF (reference sequence). Written as DNA, the CDR3 is TGTGCCACCAGCAGAGCCTACAATGAGCAGTTCTTC. This encodes CATSRAYNEQFF.

J is TRBJ2-7 and V is TRBV10-3; 13 nucleotides match TRBD2. V trimming: 9 bases; J trimming: 4 bases; junction bases outside the gene matches: 15. CDR3 length equals 17 residues. Germline-derived CDR1 and CDR2 are ENHRY and SYGVKD. CDR3 in DNA: TGTGCCATGTCCGCGGGGACTGGACTAGCGGGAGCTTACGAGCAGTACTTC. Protein product: CAMSAGTGLAGAYEQYF.

The chain couples TRBV7-9 to TRBJ2-2; 14 nucleotides align to TRBD2. Germline V lookup: CDR1 SEHNR, CDR2 FQNEAQ (reference sequence). This CDR3 comprises 17 residues. V shed 5 bases and J 3 bases; nucleotides not matched to a gene: 5. The DNA of the CDR3 is TGTGCCAGCAGCACCGGGACTAGCGGGAGAGACACCGGGGAGCTGTTTTTT. As protein: CASSTGTSGRDTGELFF.

This clone was picked up a small number of times. At the DNA level, this CDR3 is encoded by other sequences in the same sample as well. The V and J genes are TRBV28 and TRBJ1-1; D remains ambiguous. Per germline, CDR1 MDHEN and CDR2 SYDVKM. Trimming took off 2 bases at V and 1 base at J, with 2 bases between the two ends. The CDR3 length is 12 residues. CDR3: CASSLGNTEAFF. CDR3 nucleotides: TGTGCCAGCAGTTTAGGGAACACTGAAGCTTTCTTT.

A single count supports this clone. Its ends do not fully match the called genes, so a read error is possible. This chain connects TRBV5-6 to TRBJ1-2, with 9 bases matching TRBD1. The germline V gene encodes CDR1 SGHDT and CDR2 YYEEEE. This CDR3 is built from 15 residues. CDR3 sequence reads: CASTLPGQGNYGYTF. The CDR3 nucleotides are TGTGCCAGCACCTTGCCCGGACAGGGGAACTATGGCTACACCTTC.

The chain couples TRBV4-1 to TRBJ1-1; no clear D gene. The CDR3 length is 14 residues. Germline V gives CDR1 MGHRA, CDR2 YSYEKL. V lost 8 bases to trimming and J lost 4 bases, with 17 bases between them. CDR3 amino acids: CASASPGQTTEAFF. The CDR3 nucleotides read TGCGCCAGCGCTTCGCCGGGTCAGACCACTGAAGCTTTCTTT.

The DNA of the CDR3 is TGTGCCAGCAGCCCCGTTACAGGGGTGATCACTGAAGCTTTCTTT. Its translation is CASSPVTGVITEAFF. This chain uses TRBV7-9 with TRBJ1-1; 7 bases are shared with TRBD1. From germline, CDR1 is SEHNR and CDR2 FQNEAQ (reference sequence). V shed 5 bases, J shed 4 bases, and the junction held 10 bases outside the gene matches. This CDR3 is 15 amino acids long.